Below are 23 T cell receptor beta chains sequenced from a single sample in a study of shared clonotypes between healthy human individuals. The naive CD8 population came from CD45RO-negative cells selected for CCR7, without terminally differentiated effector memory CD45RA+ cells. Sequencing was performed with immunoSEQ multiplex PCR; in TCRdb, only in-frame clones are kept and a portion is missing. The profile shows almost 700,000 clones, roughly 94% of them singletons. The sequencing sample was made of naive CD8+ T cells sorted from blood. The receptors here all came from a young man in good health.

The chain couples TRBV5-1 to TRBJ2-7, with 7 bases fitting TRBD2. Germline assignment: CDR1 SGHRS and CDR2 YFSETQ. The CDR3 extends over 15 amino acids. Germline trimming cut 0 bases from V and 2 bases from J; bases unmatched to any gene: 5. CDR3: CASSLAGAGTYEQYF. The CDR3 bases are TGCGCCAGCAGCTTGGCCGGAGCGGGGACCTACGAGCAGTACTTC. Together with reference TRBV5-1 and TRBJ2-7, the CDR3 gives the full variable domain: KAGVTQTPRYLIKTRGQQVTLSCSPISGHRSVSWYQQTPGQGLQFLFEYFSETQRNKGNFPGRFSGRQFSNSRSEMNVSTLELGDSALYLCASSLAGAGTYEQYFGPGTRLTVT.

This clone was found once. The chain combines TRBV28 with TRBJ2-7; no definite D call. There are 13 residues in the CDR3. The germline V gene has CDR1 MDHEN and CDR2 SYDVKM. Trimming left V 8 bases short and J 4 bases short, with 15 bases between. The CDR3 nucleotides read TGTGCCAGCTCCGTGGTCAGTGGTTACGAGCAGTACTTC. This sequence encodes CASSVVSGYEQYF.

The chain is built from TRBV10-3 and TRBJ2-7; 8 nucleotides align to TRBD1. This CDR3 contains 15 residues. Trimming at V came to 3 bases and at J to 2 bases, leaving 6 bases not matched to a gene. Germline values: CDR1 ENHRY, CDR2 SYGVKD. In DNA form, the CDR3 reads TGTGCCATCAGTGACGTGGACAGGGATGCCTACGAGCAGTACTTC. Translating it yields CAISDVDRDAYEQYF.

This rearrangement joins TRBV7-6 to TRBJ2-1; TRBD2 aligns across 13 bases. Germline V gene lookup returns CDR1 SGHVS and CDR2 FNYEAQ. There are 16 residues in the CDR3. V shed 1 base and J 5 bases; nucleotides not matched to a gene: 2. The CDR3 sequence: CASSLGGTSGNNEQFF. For the CDR3, the DNA is TGTGCCAGCAGCTTAGGCGGGACTAGCGGGAACAATGAGCAGTTCTTC.

The V and J genes are TRBV10-1 and TRBJ1-5; 7 bases line up with TRBD1. V was pared by 7 bases and J by 2 bases, with 5 bases of the junction left unmatched. The CDR3 covers 14 residues. Germline loops: CDR1 WNHNN, CDR2 SYGVQD (reference sequence). The CDR3: CASTLGTGNQPQHF. As DNA, the CDR3 is TGCGCCAGCACGCTCGGGACAGGCAATCAGCCCCAGCATTTT.

The chain employs TRBV30 and TRBJ2-3, with D unresolved. Deletions cut 1 base from V and 3 bases from J, with 8 bases between. The germline V gene encodes CDR1 GTSNPN and CDR2 SVGIG (reference sequence). This CDR3 is built from 13 residues. CDR3 nucleotides: TGTGCCTGGAGTGATGGAGTTACAGATACGCAGTATTTT. It yields the protein CAWSDGVTDTQYF.

The chain has TRBV25-1 and TRBJ2-7, with D uncertain. With 2 bases removed from V and 9 bases from J, the gap between germline ends came to 8 bases. Germline-derived CDR1 and CDR2 are MGHDK and SYGVNS. CDR3 length: 11 residues. The CDR3 DNA follows: TGTGCCAGCAGTGAAGGGCGAGGGCAGTACTTC. This sequence encodes CASSEGRGQYF.

The chain uses TRBV18 and TRBJ1-5, with no clear D. The CDR3 is 12 residues long. CDR1 and CDR2 from the germline V gene are KGHSH and LQKENI. V lost 3 bases and J 8 bases, leaving 8 bases between the germline ends. CDR3: CASSPRVEPQHF. The CDR3 DNA is TGTGCCAGCTCACCCCGTGTGGAGCCCCAGCATTTT.

The J gene is TRBJ2-1, the V gene TRBV4-3; no reliable D call. Germline lookup yields CDR1 LGHNA and CDR2 YSLEER. The ends were cut back, 0 bases at V and 3 bases at J, with 12 bases in the middle. This CDR3 spans 16 amino acids. The CDR3 nucleotides read TGCGCCAGCAGCCAAGATCAAGGTCGGAGCTACAATGAGCAGTTCTTC. Translation gives CASSQDQGRSYNEQFF.

This clone was picked up one time. The V call is TRBV4-2, the J call TRBJ2-7; 11 bases are shared with TRBD2. Germline CDR1 reads LGHNA; CDR2 reads YNFKEQ. Unmatched junction bases numbered 4, after V lost 0 bases and J lost 0 bases. This CDR3 comprises 17 residues. Written as DNA, the CDR3 is TGTGCCAGCAGCCAAGAGAAGACTAGCGGGGCCTCCTACGAGCAGTACTTC. Encoded protein: CASSQEKTSGASYEQYF.

The chain employs TRBV7-9 and TRBJ2-5; 11 bases agree with TRBD1. The CDR3 loop spans 16 amino acids. Germline assignment: CDR1 SEHNR and CDR2 FQNEAQ (reference sequence). The V segment lost 5 bases and the J segment 3 bases; nucleotides outside the gene matches: 8. This chain's CDR3 is CASSPDRGRSEETQYF. CDR3 DNA sequence: TGTGCCAGCAGCCCGGACAGGGGGCGTTCTGAAGAGACCCAGTACTTC.

Written as DNA, the CDR3 is TGTGCCAGCAGAACCGGGACAGGGCCTACCTACGAGCAGTACTTC. It yields the protein CASRTGTGPTYEQYF. This rearrangement joins TRBV7-9 to TRBJ2-7, with 9 bases that match TRBD1. Germline CDR1 reads SEHNR; CDR2 reads FQNEAQ (reference sequence). V dropped 6 bases and J dropped 2; count of bases not matched to a gene: 8. The CDR3 is 15 amino acids.

This rearrangement joins TRBV7-6 to TRBJ2-7, with D perhaps matching TRBD2 (6 bases). This CDR3 has 14 residues. Looked up from germline, CDR1 is SGHVS and CDR2 is FNYEAQ. With 5 bases removed from V and 7 bases from J, the gap between germline ends came to 18 bases. As DNA, the CDR3 is TGTGCCAGCAGCCGGGGGACTGCACCGGGGGAGCAGTACTTC. Translating gives CASSRGTAPGEQYF.

This rearrangement joins TRBV19 to TRBJ2-7; D might be TRBD2 (6 bases). The germline V and J ends were trimmed by 6 bases and 2 bases, with 26 bases remaining between them. The CDR3 is 18 residues long. CDR1 and CDR2 from the germline V gene are LNHDA and SQIVND (reference sequence). The CDR3 coding sequence is TGTGCCAGTAGCACGACCGGACGCGGGACTCCCAATACCTACGAGCAGTACTTC. Its protein product is CASSTTGRGTPNTYEQYF.

CDR3 coding DNA: TGTGCCAGCAGGGATTTTGGTTGGATGAACACTGAAGCTTTCTTT. Translated: CASRDFGWMNTEAFF. The rearrangement joins TRBV2 to TRBJ1-1, with no clear D. CDR3 length: 15 residues. Trimming took 6 bases from V and 0 from J, leaving 14 bases between them. Germline CDR1 and CDR2: SNHLY and FYNNEI.

The DNA for the CDR3 is TGCGCCAGCAGCCACGGCCCCTTGGCGGGAGCGTACACCGGGGAGCTGTTTTTT. Protein sequence: CASSHGPLAGAYTGELFF. This chain connects TRBV4-1 to TRBJ2-2; 7 positions match TRBD2. Germline CDR1 reads MGHRA; CDR2 reads YSYEKL. The CDR3 is made up of 18 amino acids. J was trimmed by 3 bases and V by 3 bases; bases with no gene match: 13.

J is TRBJ2-4 and V is TRBV7-2, with 9 bases that match TRBD2. CDR1 SGHTA and CDR2 FQGNSA come from the germline V gene. CDR3 length: 19 residues. With 1 base clipped from V and 0 bases from J, the junction kept 10 bases outside the gene matches. For the CDR3, the DNA is TGTGCCAGCAGCTTAGTCGGGCCTAGCGGGGTTCTAGCCAAAAACATTCAGTACTTC. This gives the protein CASSLVGPSGVLAKNIQYF.

This chain joins TRBV5-4 and TRBJ2-7, with TRBD1 as a possible D gene (5 bases). The length of the CDR3 is 13 residues. Germline assignment: CDR1 SGHNT and CDR2 YYREEE (reference sequence). Between the trimmed V and J ends, which lost 4 bases and 2 bases, there was a span of 10 bases. CDR3 nucleotides: TGTGCCAGCAGCGTTGGACATACCTACGAGCAGTACTTC. Protein: CASSVGHTYEQYF.

The gene calls are TRBV7-9 and TRBJ2-2, with TRBD1 as a possible D gene (5 bases). The germline V and J ends were trimmed by 3 bases and 0 bases, with 8 bases remaining between them. CDR1 and CDR2 (germline): SEHNR, FQNEAQ (reference sequence). The CDR3 consists of 15 residues. The CDR3 spells CASSFRAANTGELFF. The CDR3 nucleotides are TGTGCCAGCAGCTTCAGGGCGGCGAACACCGGGGAGCTGTTTTTT.

The V and J genes are TRBV27 and TRBJ2-3, with D tentatively TRBD1 or TRBD2 (5 bases each). Per the germline V gene, CDR1 is MNHEY and CDR2 is SMNVEV (reference sequence). Between the trimmed V and J ends, which lost 1 base and 3 bases, there was a span of 11 bases. This CDR3 is built from 15 residues. The CDR3 DNA reads as TGTGCCAGCAGTTTATGGGGGACGAGAACAGATACGCAGTATTTT. It specifies CASSLWGTRTDTQYF.

The rearrangement joins TRBV14 to TRBJ2-7; 8 nucleotides align to TRBD2. The germline V gene encodes CDR1 SGHDN and CDR2 FVKESK. The CDR3 contains 15 residues. With V trimmed by 4 bases and J by 3 bases, 8 bases remained unmatched. The CDR3 here is CASSREREPIYEQYF. DNA for the CDR3: TGTGCCAGCAGCCGAGAGCGGGAGCCCATCTACGAGCAGTACTTC.

As to this clone: The sample contains more than one DNA sequence encoding this CDR3. The chain couples TRBV7-9 to TRBJ1-5, with no clear D. The germline V and J ends were trimmed by 1 base and 4 bases, with 2 bases remaining between them. This CDR3 region has 12 residues. Germline V gene lookup returns CDR1 SEHNR and CDR2 FQNEAQ (reference sequence). CDR3 sequence (DNA): TGTGCCAGCAGCTTAGAGAATCAGCCCCAGCATTTT. Translating gives CASSLENQPQHF.

The chain couples TRBV4-1 to TRBJ2-7; D is ambiguous. The CDR3 sequence is 14 residues long. Germline V gives CDR1 MGHRA, CDR2 YSYEKL. The V gene lost 0 bases and the J gene lost 4 bases, with 10 bases spanning the gap. The CDR3 DNA reads as TGCGCCAGCAGCCAAGAAAGAATGGAATACGAGCAGTACTTC. It yields the protein CASSQERMEYEQYF.